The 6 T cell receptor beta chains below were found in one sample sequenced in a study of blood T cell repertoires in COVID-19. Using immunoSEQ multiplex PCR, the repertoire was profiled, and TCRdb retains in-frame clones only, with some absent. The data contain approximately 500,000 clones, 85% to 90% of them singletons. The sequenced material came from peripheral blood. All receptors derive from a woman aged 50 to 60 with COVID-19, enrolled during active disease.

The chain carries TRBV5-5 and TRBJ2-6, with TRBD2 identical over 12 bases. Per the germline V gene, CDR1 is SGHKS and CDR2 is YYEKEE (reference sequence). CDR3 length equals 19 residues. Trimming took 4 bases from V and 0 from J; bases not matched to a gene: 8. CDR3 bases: TGTGCCAGCAGCCATGGACTAGCGGGACTCTCCTCTGGGGCCAACGTCCTGACTTTC. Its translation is CASSHGLAGLSSGANVLTF. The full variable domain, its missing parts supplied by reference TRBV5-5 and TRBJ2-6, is DAGVTQSPTHLIKTRGQQVTLRCSPISGHKSVSWYQQVLGQGPQFIFQYYEKEERGRGNFPDRFSARQFPNYSSELNVNALLLGDSALYLCASSHGLAGLSSGANVLTFGAGSRLTVL.

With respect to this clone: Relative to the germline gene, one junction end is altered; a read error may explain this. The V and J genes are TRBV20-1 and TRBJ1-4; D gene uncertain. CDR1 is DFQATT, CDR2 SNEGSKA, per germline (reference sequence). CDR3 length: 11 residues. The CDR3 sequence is CSASGNPTRGF. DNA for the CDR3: TGCAGTGCTAGCGGTAACCCGACCCGCGGATTT.

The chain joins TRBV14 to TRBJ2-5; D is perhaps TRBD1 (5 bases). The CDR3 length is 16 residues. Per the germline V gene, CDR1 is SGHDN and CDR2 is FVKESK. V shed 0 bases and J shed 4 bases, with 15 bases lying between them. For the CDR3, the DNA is TGTGCCAGCAGCCAAGATCGGCAGGGTACAGGAGAGACCCAGTACTTC. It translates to CASSQDRQGTGETQYF.

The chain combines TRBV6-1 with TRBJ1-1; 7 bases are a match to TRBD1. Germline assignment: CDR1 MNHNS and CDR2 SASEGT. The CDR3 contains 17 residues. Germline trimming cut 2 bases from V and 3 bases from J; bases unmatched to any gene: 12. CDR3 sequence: CASSERSSGQGDTEAFF. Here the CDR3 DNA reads TGTGCCAGCAGTGAACGATCGTCAGGCCAGGGGGACACTGAAGCTTTCTTT.

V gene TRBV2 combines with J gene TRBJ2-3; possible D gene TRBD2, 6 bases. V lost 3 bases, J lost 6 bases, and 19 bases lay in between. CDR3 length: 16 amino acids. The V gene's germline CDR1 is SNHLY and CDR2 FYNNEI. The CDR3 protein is CASSEEGLHIADTQYF. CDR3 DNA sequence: TGTGCCAGCAGTGAGGAGGGACTTCACATCGCGGATACGCAGTATTTT.

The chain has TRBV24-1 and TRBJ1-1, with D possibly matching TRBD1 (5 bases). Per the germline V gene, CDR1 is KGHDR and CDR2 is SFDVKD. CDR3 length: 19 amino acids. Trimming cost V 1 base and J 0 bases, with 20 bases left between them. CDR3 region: CATSDLGNGQGLLNTEAFF. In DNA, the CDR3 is TGTGCCACCAGTGATTTAGGTAATGGCCAGGGCCTATTGAACACTGAAGCTTTCTTT.